A single sample gave rise to the 6 T cell receptor beta chains below, sequenced in a study of graft-versus-host responses after intestinal transplantation. Profiled with immunoSEQ multiplex PCR; TCRdb holds only in-frame clones, not every one. The data contain over 100,000 clones, 90% to 95% of them singletons. These receptors are not linked to any known antigen. Sequences were derived from unstimulated CD4+ T cells sorted from spleen or lymph node cells, sampled before intestinal transplant. The receptors were sampled from a human donor who received an intestinal transplant.

V usage is TRBV5-4 and J usage is TRBJ2-1; a possible D gene is TRBD1 (6 bases). Germline V CDR1 and CDR2: SGHNT, YYREEE (reference sequence). There are 16 residues in the CDR3. Trimming took off 4 bases at V and 6 bases at J, with 20 bases between the two ends. DNA of the CDR3: TGTGCCAGCAGCCCCCTAACAGGGTTCGACCTCAATGAGCAGTTCTTC. This sequence encodes CASSPLTGFDLNEQFF.

V is TRBV9 and J is TRBJ2-2; D possibly matches TRBD1 or TRBD2 (5 bases each). Per germline, CDR1 SGDLS and CDR2 YYNGEE. V was trimmed by 4 bases and J by 6 bases, leaving 16 bases between them. This CDR3 is built from 15 residues. CDR3 DNA sequence: TGTGCCAGCAGCCCCCGGGGCCAACTATCCGGGGAGCTGTTTTTT. Amino acid sequence: CASSPRGQLSGELFF.

Worth noting for this clone: The junction does not match germline at one end; this may be a read error. The genes are TRBV6-6 and TRBJ1-2; D is ambiguous. The germline CDR1 and CDR2 sequences are MNHNY and SVGAGI (reference sequence). The CDR3 has 11 residues. This CDR3 reads CASSEPGSRAF. CDR3 DNA sequence: TGTGCCAGCAGTGAGCCGGGATCTCGCGCCTTC.

The genes are TRBV9 and TRBJ2-3; no definite D call. V dropped 0 bases and J dropped 2 bases, with 13 bases sitting between them. CDR1 SGDLS and CDR2 YYNGEE come from the germline V gene. This CDR3 contains 16 residues. The CDR3 reads CASSVVSTFYTDTQYF. CDR3 DNA: TGTGCCAGCAGCGTAGTATCTACCTTTTACACAGATACGCAGTATTTT.

V gene TRBV2 combines with J gene TRBJ1-1; maybe TRBD1 (5 bases). V lost 8 bases and J lost 1, with 14 bases in between. The germline V gene has CDR1 SNHLY and CDR2 FYNNEI. This CDR3 region has 14 residues. The CDR3 coding sequence is TGTGCCAGCGGCCGGGACTGGGGGAACACTGAAGCTTTCTTT. Amino acid sequence: CASGRDWGNTEAFF. The full variable domain, its missing parts supplied by reference TRBV2 and TRBJ1-1, is EPEVTQTPSHQVTQMGQEVILRCVPISNHLYFYWYRQILGQKVEFLVSFYNNEISEKSEIFDDQFSVERPDGSNFTLKIRSTKLEDSAMYFCASGRDWGNTEAFFGQGTRLTVV.

This rearrangement joins TRBV6-5 to TRBJ2-5; 10 positions match TRBD2. From germline, CDR1 is MNHEY and CDR2 SVGAGI. V was clipped by 6 bases and J by 2 bases; unmatched bases: 6. There are 15 residues in the CDR3. The CDR3 sequence is CASSFTLAGQETQYF. The CDR3 region has the DNA TGTGCCAGCAGCTTTACACTAGCGGGGCAAGAGACCCAGTACTTC.